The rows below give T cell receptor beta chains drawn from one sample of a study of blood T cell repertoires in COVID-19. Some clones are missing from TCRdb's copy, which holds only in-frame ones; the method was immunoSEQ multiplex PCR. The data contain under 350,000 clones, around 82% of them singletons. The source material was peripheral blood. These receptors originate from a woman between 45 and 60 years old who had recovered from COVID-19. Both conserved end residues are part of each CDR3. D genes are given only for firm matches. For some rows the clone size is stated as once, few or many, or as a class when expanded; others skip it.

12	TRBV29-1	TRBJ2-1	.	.	CSVAGEGNEQFF	TGCAGCGTTGCAGGGGAGGGCAATGAGCAGTTCTTC
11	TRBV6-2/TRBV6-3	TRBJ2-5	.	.	CASSYTYPQYF	TGTGCCAGCAGTTATACCTATCCCCAGTACTTC
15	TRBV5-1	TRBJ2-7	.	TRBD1	CASSLGDRGMLEQYF	TGCGCCAGCAGCTTGGGGGACAGGGGGATGCTCGAGCAGTACTTC
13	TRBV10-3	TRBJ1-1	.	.	CAIGGHQNTEAFF	TGTGCCATCGGGGGACACCAGAACACTGAAGCTTTCTTT
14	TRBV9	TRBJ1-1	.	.	CASSVAEQPTEAFF	TGTGCCAGCAGCGTAGCTGAACAGCCCACTGAAGCTTTCTTT
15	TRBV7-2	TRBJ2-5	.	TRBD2	CASSLVGASGRNQYF	TGTGCCAGCAGCTTAGTTGGGGCTAGCGGGAGAAACCAGTACTTC
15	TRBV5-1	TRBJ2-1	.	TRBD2	CASQPSGGDYNEQFF	TGCGCCAGCCAACCTAGCGGGGGGGATTACAATGAGCAGTTCTTC
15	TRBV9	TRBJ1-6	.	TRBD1	CASSGQGASNSPLHF	TGTGCCAGCAGCGGTCAGGGGGCCAGTAATTCACCCCTCCACTTT
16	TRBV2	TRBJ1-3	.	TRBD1	CASSVGQGLSGNTIYF	TGTGCCAGCAGTGTTGGACAGGGCCTCTCTGGAAACACCATATATTTT
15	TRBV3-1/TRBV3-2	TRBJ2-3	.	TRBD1	CASSYSRTGSDTQYF	TGTGCCAGCAGCTACTCGCGGACAGGGTCGGATACGCAGTATTTT
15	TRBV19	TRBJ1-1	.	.	CASTEVVGVNTEAFF	TGTGCCAGTACAGAGGTCGTAGGGGTGAACACTGAAGCTTTCTTT
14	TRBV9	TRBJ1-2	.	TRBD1	CASSTDRGYGGYTF	TGTGCCAGCAGCACGGACAGGGGGTACGGTGGCTACACCTTC
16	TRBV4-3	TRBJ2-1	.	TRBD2	CASSVSSGSSYNEQFF	TGCGCCAGCAGCGTGTCTAGCGGAAGCTCCTACAATGAGCAGTTCTTC
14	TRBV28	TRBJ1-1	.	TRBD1	CASSLARGVTEAFF	TGTGCCAGCAGTTTGGCCAGGGGGGTCACTGAAGCTTTCTTT
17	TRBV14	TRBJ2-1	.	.	CASSQPRDTHTYNEQFF	TGTGCCAGCAGCCAACCCCGGGACACTCACACCTACAATGAGCAGTTCTTC
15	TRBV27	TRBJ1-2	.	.	CASGPTDRTVYGYTF	TGTGCCAGCGGACCCACCGATCGGACAGTGTATGGCTACACCTTC
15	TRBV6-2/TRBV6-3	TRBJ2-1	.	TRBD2	CASSSTGLAWHEQFF	TGTGCCAGCAGTAGTACAGGACTAGCGTGGCATGAGCAGTTCTTC
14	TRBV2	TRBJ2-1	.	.	CASRRDLSWGEQFF	TGTGCCAGCCGGAGGGACCTCTCCTGGGGTGAGCAGTTCTTC
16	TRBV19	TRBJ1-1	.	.	CASSIPLGGQDTEAFF	TGTGCCAGTAGTATACCCCTTGGGGGCCAGGACACTGAAGCTTTCTTT
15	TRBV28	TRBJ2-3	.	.	CASSKTHTGTDTQYF	TGTGCCAGCAGTAAGACCCATACAGGGACAGATACGCAGTATTTT
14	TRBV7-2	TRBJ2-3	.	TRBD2	CASSFGGAGDTQYF	TGTGCCAGCAGCTTCGGGGGGGCTGGAGATACGCAGTATTTT
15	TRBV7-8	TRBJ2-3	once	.	CASSLDGGRSDTQYF	TGTGCCAGCAGCTTAGACGGGGGAAGGTCAGATACGCAGTATTTT
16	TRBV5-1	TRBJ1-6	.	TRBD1	CASSLGNPGQEGGLHF	TGCGCCAGCAGCTTGGGGAACCCGGGACAGGAGGGTGGGCTCCACTTT
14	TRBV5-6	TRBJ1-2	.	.	CASSSPDSVSGYTF	TGTGCCAGCAGCTCCCCGGACTCTGTAAGTGGCTACACCTTC
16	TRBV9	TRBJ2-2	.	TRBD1	CASSPVDRGPGGELFF	TGTGCCAGCAGCCCCGTCGACAGGGGCCCCGGCGGGGAGCTGTTTTTT
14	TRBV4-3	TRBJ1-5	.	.	CASSLTSSQGPQHF	TGCGCCAGCAGCCTTACGTCCAGCCAGGGGCCCCAGCATTTT
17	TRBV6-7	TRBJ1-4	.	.	CASSCPPGRRVREKLFF	TGTGCCAGCAGTTGCCCTCCCGGACGGCGGGTCCGGGAAAAACTGTTTTTT
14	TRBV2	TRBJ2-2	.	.	CASSNIENTGELFF	TGTGCCAGCAGCAATATAGAAAACACCGGGGAGCTGTTTTTT
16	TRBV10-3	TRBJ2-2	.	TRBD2	CAISGVSGGVTGELFF	TGTGCCATCAGTGGCGTTAGCGGGGGGGTCACCGGGGAGCTGTTTTTT
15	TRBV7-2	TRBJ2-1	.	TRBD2	CASSFAGGSYNEQFF	TGTGCCAGCAGCTTTGCGGGGGGGTCCTACAATGAGCAGTTCTTC
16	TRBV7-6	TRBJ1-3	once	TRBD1	CASSSRQGEAGNTIYF	TGTGCCAGCAGCTCTCGACAGGGCGAAGCTGGAAACACCATATATTTT
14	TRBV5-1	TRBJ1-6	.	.	CASSLGQYNSPLHF	TGCGCCAGCAGCTTGGGTCAATATAATTCACCCCTCCACTTT
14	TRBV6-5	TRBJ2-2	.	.	CASSRDGGIGELFF	TGTGCCAGCAGTCGCGACGGGGGAATCGGGGAGCTGTTTTTT
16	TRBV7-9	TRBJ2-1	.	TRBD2	CASSLILAGVYNEQFF	TGTGCCAGCAGCTTAATACTAGCGGGGGTATACAATGAGCAGTTCTTC
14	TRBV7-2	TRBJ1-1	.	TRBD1	CASSPRQGTNEAFF	TGTGCCAGCAGCCCGAGACAGGGTACGAATGAAGCTTTCTTT
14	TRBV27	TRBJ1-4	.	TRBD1	CASSPRQGNEKLFF	TGTGCCAGCAGTCCGAGACAGGGAAATGAAAAACTGTTTTTT
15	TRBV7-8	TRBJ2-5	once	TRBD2	CASSRSGGARETQYF	TGTGCCAGCAGCAGGAGCGGGGGGGCCCGAGAGACCCAGTACTTC
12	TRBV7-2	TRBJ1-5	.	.	CASSLDLQPQHF	TGTGCCAGCAGCTTAGACTTGCAGCCCCAGCATTTT
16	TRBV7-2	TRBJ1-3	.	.	CASSTGVTGSGNTIYF	TGTGCCAGCAGCACGGGCGTTACAGGGTCTGGAAACACCATATATTTT
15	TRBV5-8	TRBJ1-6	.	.	CASSRGRSYNSPLHF	TGTGCCAGCAGCCGGGGGAGGTCCTATAATTCACCCCTCCACTTT
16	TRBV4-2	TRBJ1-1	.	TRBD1	CASSQETGGLNTEAFF	TGTGCCAGCAGCCAAGAAACAGGGGGCCTTAACACTGAAGCTTTCTTT
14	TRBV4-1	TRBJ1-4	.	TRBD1	CASSQGTGNEKLFF	TGCGCCAGCAGCCAAGGGACAGGAAATGAAAAACTGTTTTTT
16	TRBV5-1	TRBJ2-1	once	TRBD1	CASSLGQGFAGNEQFF	TGCGCCAGCAGCTTGGGACAGGGGTTTGCGGGCAATGAGCAGTTCTTC
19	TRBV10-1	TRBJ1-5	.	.	CASSLPREVHAYSNQPQHF	TGCGCCAGCAGTCTCCCGAGAGAAGTCCACGCCTATAGCAATCAGCCCCAGCATTTT
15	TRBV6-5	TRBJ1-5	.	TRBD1	CASSWGGTGDQPQHF	TGTGCCAGCAGTTGGGGGGGGACAGGGGATCAGCCCCAGCATTTT
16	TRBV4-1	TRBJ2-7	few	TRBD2	CASSQDKRAGSYEQYF	TGCGCCAGCAGCCAAGATAAGAGAGCGGGGAGTTACGAGCAGTACTTC
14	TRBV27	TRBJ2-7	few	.	CASSFSGTNYEQYF	TGTGCCAGCAGTTTCAGCGGGACAAACTACGAGCAGTACTTC
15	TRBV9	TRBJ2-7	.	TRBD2	CASSLTPGLAGTQYF	TGTGCCAGCAGCCTAACGCCGGGACTAGCGGGGACGCAGTACTTC
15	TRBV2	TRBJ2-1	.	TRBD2	CASSGLAGGYNEQFF	TGTGCCAGCAGTGGACTAGCGGGGGGTTACAATGAGCAGTTCTTC
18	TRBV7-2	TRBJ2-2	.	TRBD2	CASSLDPTGGTNTGELFF	TGTGCCAGCAGCTTAGATCCTACGGGGGGTACGAACACCGGGGAGCTGTTTTTT
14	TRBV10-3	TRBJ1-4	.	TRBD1	CATSFGTGGEKLFF	TGTGCCACAAGCTTCGGGACAGGGGGTGAAAAACTGTTTTTT
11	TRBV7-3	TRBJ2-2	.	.	CARGGTGELFF	TGTGCCAGAGGAGGCACCGGGGAGCTGTTTTTT
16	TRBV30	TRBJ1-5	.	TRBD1	CAWSGGQGARLVPQHF	TGTGCCTGGAGTGGTGGACAGGGGGCAAGGCTGGTGCCCCAGCATTTT
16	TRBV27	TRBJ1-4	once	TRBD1	CASKKTGVVANEKLFF	TGTGCCAGCAAAAAGACAGGGGTGGTAGCTAATGAAAAACTGTTTTTT
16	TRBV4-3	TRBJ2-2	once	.	CASSRLQGTNTGELFF	TGCGCCAGCAGCCGCCTACAGGGGACTAACACCGGGGAGCTGTTTTTT
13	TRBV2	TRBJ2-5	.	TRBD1	CAITGQGWETQYF	TGTGCCATCACGGGACAGGGGTGGGAGACCCAGTACTTC
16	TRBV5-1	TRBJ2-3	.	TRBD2	CASSLGGGGGTDTQYF	TGCGCCAGCAGCCTTGGCGGGGGGGGCGGCACAGATACGCAGTATTTT